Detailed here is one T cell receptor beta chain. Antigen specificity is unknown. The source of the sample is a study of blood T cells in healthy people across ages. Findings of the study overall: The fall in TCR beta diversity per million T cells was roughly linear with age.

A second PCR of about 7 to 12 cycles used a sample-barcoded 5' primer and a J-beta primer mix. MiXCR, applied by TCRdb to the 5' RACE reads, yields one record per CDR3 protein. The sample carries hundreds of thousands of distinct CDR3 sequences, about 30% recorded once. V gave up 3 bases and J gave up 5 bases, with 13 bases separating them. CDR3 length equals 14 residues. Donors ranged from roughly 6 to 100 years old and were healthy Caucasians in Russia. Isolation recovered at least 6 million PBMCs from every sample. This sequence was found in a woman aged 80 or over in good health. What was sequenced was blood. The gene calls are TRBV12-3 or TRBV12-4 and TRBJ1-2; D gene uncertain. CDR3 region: CASSFDPTAYGYTF. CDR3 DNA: TGTGCCAGCAGTTTCGACCCCACAGCGTATGGCTACACCTTC.